Presented here are 27 T cell receptor beta chains from one specimen sequenced in a study of blood T cell repertoires in COVID-19. Repertoires were generated with immunoSEQ multiplex PCR, while TCRdb's copy carries only in-frame clones and drops some. Of 69,000 or so clones in the sample, around 90% were seen once. The material sequenced was peripheral blood. The source is a man aged 45-60 years with acute or convalescent COVID-19.

The chain carries TRBV6-5 and TRBJ2-7, with 8 nucleotides matching TRBD1. The CDR3 spans 14 residues. Germline-derived CDR1 and CDR2 are MNHEY and SVGAGI. The junction had 3 bases not matched to a gene; V was cut back by 2 bases and J by 3 bases. The CDR3 nucleotides read TGTGCCAGCAGTTACGGACAGGGTCTCTACGAGCAGTACTTC. It is translated as CASSYGQGLYEQYF.

The chain is built from TRBV5-1 and TRBJ1-4; D remains unclear. Germline V gene data show CDR1 as SGHRS and CDR2 as YFSETQ. The CDR3 runs to 15 residues. Trimming left V 0 bases short and J 0 bases short, with 6 bases between. CDR3 sequence: CASSLAGTTNEKLFF. The CDR3 DNA reads TGCGCCAGCAGCTTGGCAGGAACAACTAATGAAAAACTGTTTTTT.

The rearrangement joins TRBV6-5 to TRBJ1-1; D unclear. This CDR3 has 11 residues. Looked up from germline, CDR1 is MNHEY and CDR2 is SVGAGI. Trimming cost V 7 bases and J 7 bases, with 10 bases left between them. This chain's CDR3 is CASTYGGEAFF. The CDR3 region has the DNA TGTGCCAGCACCTATGGAGGTGAAGCTTTCTTT.

V is TRBV6-5 and J is TRBJ1-1, with TRBD1 matching 8 bases. There are 13 residues in the CDR3. Germline CDR1 is MNHEY and CDR2 is SVGAGI. After removal of 4 bases from V and 6 bases from J, the junction contained 4 bases not matched to a gene. CDR3 DNA: TGTGCCAGCAGTTCAGGGGGCAGGGCTGAAGCTTTCTTT. It codes for CASSSGGRAEAFF.

V usage is TRBV11-3 and J usage is TRBJ2-7; possibly TRBD1 for D (5 bases). Trimming took off 1 base at V and 2 bases at J, with 9 bases between the two ends. The CDR3 runs 14 residues. Germline V CDR1 and CDR2: SGHNT, YENEEA. CDR3 bases: TGTGCCAGCAGCTTAGTAGCAGGGCCCTACGAGCAGTACTTC. It specifies CASSLVAGPYEQYF.

This chain connects TRBV11-3 to TRBJ2-3; the D gene is possibly TRBD2 (5 bases). V gave up 3 bases and J gave up 5 bases, with 12 bases separating them. The CDR3 length is 14 residues. Germline CDR1 SGHNT, CDR2 YENEEA. CDR3 protein: CASSFGVAVDTQYF. In nucleotides, the CDR3 is TGTGCCAGCAGCTTCGGGGTGGCAGTAGATACGCAGTATTTT.

The chain couples TRBV7-9 to TRBJ1-4, with 11 bases matching TRBD1. V lost 5 bases, J lost 6 bases, and 2 bases stayed unmatched. The germline CDR1 and CDR2 sequences are SEHNR and FQNEAQ (reference sequence). The CDR3 runs 14 residues. CDR3 protein: CASSRTGGDEKLFF. The CDR3 DNA is TGTGCCAGCAGCCGGACAGGGGGCGATGAAAAACTGTTTTTT.

V gene TRBV4-2 combines with J gene TRBJ2-2; tentatively, D is TRBD2 (6 bases). Trimming cost V 3 bases and J 1 base, with 12 bases left between them. Germline-derived CDR1 and CDR2 are LGHNA and YNFKEQ. The CDR3 has 16 residues. CDR3 sequence: CASSQRGSGNTGELFF. Here the CDR3 DNA reads TGTGCCAGCAGCCAGAGAGGTAGCGGGAACACCGGGGAGCTGTTTTTT.

The rearrangement uses TRBV4-2 and TRBJ2-3, with D tentatively TRBD2 (7 bases). This CDR3 region has 18 residues. Germline V lookup: CDR1 LGHNA, CDR2 YNFKEQ. Trimming shortened V by 8 bases and J by 2 bases, and 26 bases separated the two germline ends. The CDR3 is CASALSFGGGGDTDTQYF. The CDR3 DNA is TGTGCCAGCGCCCTTAGTTTTGGGGGAGGGGGTGACACAGATACGCAGTATTTT.

The chain combines TRBV12-3 or TRBV12-4 with TRBJ1-3; D gene unclear. The V gene lost 3 bases and the J gene lost 5 bases, with 5 bases spanning the gap. The CDR3 length is 12 residues. For the CDR3, the DNA is TGTGCCAGCAGTTTTAGTCGAAACACCATATATTTT. Translated, it gives CASSFSRNTIYF.

The V and J genes are TRBV27 and TRBJ1-1; D remains ambiguous. V gave up 6 bases and J gave up 5 bases, with 10 bases separating them. Per the germline V gene, CDR1 is MNHEY and CDR2 is SMNVEV (reference sequence). The CDR3 sequence is 12 residues long. DNA for the CDR3: TGTGCCAGCAGCCATACGGGGACTGAAGCTTTCTTT. It translates to CASSHTGTEAFF.

The rearrangement joins TRBV7-2 to TRBJ2-7; no definite D call. The CDR3 runs 15 residues. Between the trimmed V and J ends, which lost 2 bases and 2 bases, there was a span of 13 bases. CDR1 is SGHTA, CDR2 FQGNSA, per germline. The CDR3, as DNA: TGTGCCAGCAGCTTAAGATCGAAGAGCCCCTACGAGCAGTACTTC. This sequence encodes CASSLRSKSPYEQYF.

Written as DNA, the CDR3 is TGCGCCAGCAGCGGGCAGGGGGCGGAAGAGCAGTACTTC. Translating gives CASSGQGAEEQYF. The rearrangement uses TRBV5-1 and TRBJ2-7; 8 bases map to TRBD1. The junction had 7 bases not matched to a gene; V was cut back by 4 bases and J by 7 bases. The CDR3 totals 13 residues. Germline CDR1 reads SGHRS; CDR2 reads YFSETQ. The variable domain in full, completed from reference TRBV5-1 and TRBJ2-7, reads KAGVTQTPRYLIKTRGQQVTLSCSPISGHRSVSWYQQTPGQGLQFLFEYFSETQRNKGNFPGRFSGRQFSNSRSEMNVSTLELGDSALYLCASSGQGAEEQYFGPGTRLTVT.

This sequence joins TRBV27 and TRBJ2-2, with 7 bases matching TRBD1. The CDR3 is 14 residues long. The V gene end was trimmed by 7 bases and the J gene end by 4 bases; junction bases not matched to a gene: 6. The germline V gene has CDR1 MNHEY and CDR2 SMNVEV (reference sequence). The CDR3 region is CASTLTGLTGELFF. The CDR3 region has the DNA TGTGCCAGCACCCTGACAGGGCTCACCGGGGAGCTGTTTTTT.

The rearrangement uses TRBV27 and TRBJ1-2; D is unresolved. The V end was cut by 5 bases, the J end by 4 bases, with 17 bases between. CDR1 is MNHEY and CDR2 is SMNVEV in the germline V gene (reference sequence). This CDR3 comprises 15 residues. CDR3: CASSPTVVISYGYTF. The CDR3 DNA is TGTGCCAGCAGTCCTACGGTAGTTATTTCCTATGGCTACACCTTC.

The chain uses TRBV27 and TRBJ1-6, with D possibly TRBD1 on 6 matching bases. Trimming pared 1 base from V and 0 bases from J, leaving 19 bases between. Germline V CDR1 and CDR2: MNHEY, SMNVEV (reference sequence). The CDR3 is 20 amino acids. The CDR3: CASSLYAPGQRDSYNSPLHF. The DNA for the CDR3 is TGTGCCAGCAGTTTATACGCCCCCGGACAGCGTGACTCCTATAATTCACCCCTCCACTTT.

CDR3 protein: CASKADRNTEAFF. The DNA for the CDR3 is TGTGCCAGCAAGGCCGACAGGAACACTGAAGCTTTCTTT. This sequence joins TRBV2 and TRBJ1-1; possibly TRBD1 for D (5 bases). V lost 7 bases and J 1 base, leaving 10 bases between the germline ends. This CDR3 has 13 residues. Germline CDR1 reads SNHLY; CDR2 reads FYNNEI.

This clone was seen a handful of times. The chain carries TRBV4-1 and TRBJ2-7, with D perhaps TRBD2 (5 bases). Germline loops: CDR1 MGHRA, CDR2 YSYEKL. The CDR3 runs to 13 residues. V was cut by 4 bases and J by 3 bases, with 10 bases left in between. CDR3 sequence: CASSRDGDYEQYF. The CDR3 coding sequence is TGCGCCAGCAGCCGAGACGGGGACTACGAGCAGTACTTC.

The chain employs TRBV7-2 and TRBJ1-2, with 7 bases that match TRBD1. The germline CDR1 and CDR2 sequences are SGHTA and FQGNSA. CDR3 length: 16 amino acids. V lost 2 bases, J lost 0 bases, and 6 bases stayed unmatched. The CDR3 nucleotides are TGTGCCAGCAGCTTACTCCAGGGGGGAGCTAACTATGGCTACACCTTC. Translation: CASSLLQGGANYGYTF.

The chain joins TRBV19 to TRBJ1-1; 7 nucleotides align to TRBD1. The CDR3 covers 13 residues. Losses at the gene ends were 6 bases for V and 5 bases for J; bases not matched to a gene: 6. Looked up from germline, CDR1 is LNHDA and CDR2 is SQIVND (reference sequence). Here the CDR3 reads CASSSGQRTEAFF. In DNA, the CDR3 is TGTGCCAGTAGCTCGGGACAGCGAACTGAAGCTTTCTTT.

The rearrangement joins TRBV7-9 to TRBJ2-1; unclear D gene. CDR3 length: 13 residues. Germline V gives CDR1 SEHNR, CDR2 FQNEAQ (reference sequence). V was cut by 5 bases and J by 4 bases, with 9 bases left in between. The CDR3 DNA reads as TGTGCCAGCAGCCGAAATACTTACAATGAGCAGTTCTTC. Amino acid sequence: CASSRNTYNEQFF. Together with reference TRBV7-9 and TRBJ2-1, the CDR3 gives the full variable domain: DTGVSQNPRHKITKRGQNVTFRCDPISEHNRLYWYRQTLGQGPEFLTYFQNEAQLEKSRLLSDRFSAERPKGSFSTLEIQRTEQGDSAMYLCASSRNTYNEQFFGPGTRLTVL.

The V and J genes are TRBV7-9 and TRBJ2-7; no reliable D call. Germline assignment: CDR1 SEHNR and CDR2 FQNEAQ (reference sequence). CDR3 size: 12 residues. V was shortened by 2 bases and J by 6 bases, with 8 bases between the two germline ends. CDR3 residues: CASSLTSTEQYF. In nucleotides, the CDR3 is TGTGCCAGCAGCTTAACCTCTACCGAGCAGTACTTC. Full variable domain (missing parts from reference TRBV7-9 and TRBJ2-7): DTGVSQNPRHKITKRGQNVTFRCDPISEHNRLYWYRQTLGQGPEFLTYFQNEAQLEKSRLLSDRFSAERPKGSFSTLEIQRTEQGDSAMYLCASSLTSTEQYFGPGTRLTVT.

The chain couples TRBV6-5 to TRBJ1-1, with a tentative D call TRBD1 (5 bases). Trimming took 3 bases from V and 5 from J, leaving 10 bases between them. Germline CDR1 MNHEY, CDR2 SVGAGI. This CDR3 comprises 13 residues. The CDR3 protein is CASSYRGGTEAFF. For the CDR3, the DNA is TGTGCCAGCAGTTATCGGGGGGGTACTGAAGCTTTCTTT.

The rearrangement uses TRBV4-1 and TRBJ1-5, with a possible D match to TRBD1 (5 bases). In germline, CDR1 is MGHRA, CDR2 YSYEKL. The CDR3 runs 16 residues. Trimming removed 0 bases at V and 4 bases at J, with 13 bases between. CDR3 amino acids: CASSQDGASQNQPQHF. The CDR3 nucleotides are TGCGCCAGCAGCCAAGATGGGGCCTCCCAAAATCAGCCCCAGCATTTT.

On this clone itself: A junction end diverges from the germline sequence, so it may reflect a read error. V usage is TRBV25-1 and J usage is TRBJ2-7, with a weak D call TRBD1 (6 bases). CDR3 size: 12 residues. Germline V gives CDR1 MGHDK, CDR2 SYGVNS. The CDR3 DNA follows: TGTGCCAGCAGTGAATCGGCGACAGGCGTTGTGTTC. It translates to CASSESATGVVF.

This clone was seen a single time. The chain couples TRBV18 to TRBJ2-1, with a tentative D call TRBD2 (5 bases). CDR1 and CDR2 from the germline V gene are KGHSH and LQKENI. The V and J ends lost 6 bases and 5 bases respectively, with 14 bases between them. This CDR3 spans 14 amino acids. The CDR3: CASSPDLNDNEQFF. The DNA for the CDR3 is TGTGCCAGCTCGCCGGACTTGAACGACAATGAGCAGTTCTTC.

This clone is a singleton in its sample. The rearrangement uses TRBV4-1 and TRBJ2-3; D uncertain. V lost 1 base, J lost 2 bases, and 7 bases lay in between. CDR3 size: 14 residues. In germline, CDR1 is MGHRA, CDR2 YSYEKL. CDR3 bases: TGCGCCAGCAGCCAAGCATTAGCCACAGATACGCAGTATTTT. Translation: CASSQALATDTQYF.